Listed here are 4 T cell receptor beta chains from one sample, sequenced in a study of early T cells in non-severe SARS-CoV-2 infection. TCRdb called the 5' RACE reads again in MiXCR, with one record for every CDR3 protein. In the table there are 65,000 to 85,000 distinct CDR3 sequences, about 13% of which are singletons. The sample consisted of whole blood. These receptors originate from an adult who was a healthcare worker with PCR-confirmed SARS-CoV-2 infection or an uninfected control (not recorded which).

The chain couples TRBV12-3 or TRBV12-4 to TRBJ2-5, with 7 bases fitting TRBD1. The CDR3 runs 13 residues. Trimming removed 11 bases from V and 8 bases from J; junction bases left unmatched: 14. The chain's CDR3 is CAVGTETRETQYF. The CDR3 nucleotides are TGTGCCGTCGGGACAGAGACCCGGGAAACCCAGTACTTC.

This clonotype has ten or more counts. V usage is TRBV29-1 and J usage is TRBJ2-1, with 10 nucleotides matching TRBD2. After removal of 5 bases from V and 5 bases from J, the junction contained 9 bases not matched to a gene. Germline V gives CDR1 SQVTM, CDR2 ANQGSEA. The CDR3 sequence is 15 residues long. CDR3 sequence (DNA): TGCAGCGTTCGACTAGCGGGCACCCAAAACAATGAGCAGTTCTTC. Protein product: CSVRLAGTQNNEQFF.

This clonotype appeared many times. V gene TRBV7-2 combines with J gene TRBJ1-5, with TRBD1 matching 8 bases. The CDR3 is 18 amino acids. V lost 4 bases to trimming and J lost 0 bases; unmatched junction nucleotides: 11. Germline V CDR1 and CDR2: SGHTA, FQGNSA. The CDR3 loop reads CASSSGQGGTNSNQPQHF. The DNA for the CDR3 is TGTGCCAGCAGCTCTGGACAGGGCGGGACCAATAGCAATCAGCCCCAGCATTTT.

This clonotype was seen ten or more times. This chain joins TRBV6-2 or TRBV6-3 and TRBJ1-5; 11 bases match TRBD1. The trim removed 3 bases at V and 4 bases at J, leaving 8 bases unmatched. CDR3 length: 17 amino acids. CDR1 and CDR2 (germline): MNHEY, SVGEGT. This CDR3 is CASSYPSGTGGNQPQHF. The DNA for the CDR3 is TGTGCCAGCAGTTATCCCTCCGGGACAGGGGGTAATCAGCCCCAGCATTTT.